The sequence of this T cell receptor beta chain was determined in a study of graft-versus-host responses after intestinal transplantation (dated by TCRdb to the early 2020s). For the study in its entirety: Multivisceral, liver-intestinal, or isolated intestinal transplants were received by the recipients. Bulk TCR-beta CDR3 sequencing was used to track graft-versus-host and host-versus-graft alloreactive T cell clones in the graft, circulation and bone marrow after intestinal transplantation. Alloreactive clones were identified by sequencing pre-transplant mixed lymphocyte reaction products and comparing these products with unstimulated pre-transplant donor and recipient T cells. Instead of going to the commercial service, samples from a few later patients were sequenced in-house on an Illumina MiSeq and processed with MiXCR. Every recipient was given anti-thymocyte globulin induction, followed by roughly 3 years of maintenance tacrolimus and steroids. Of the 20 to 30 intestinal transplant recipients enrolled in the cohort, one of whom was a retransplant, a few patients without pretransplant specimens were excluded. Donor T cell macrochimerism was defined as a peak of at least 4% donor T cells among recipient peripheral blood mononuclear cells. What the study reported, not specific to this receptor: Peak levels of circulating GvH clones were associated with declines in HvG clones early after transplant. High GvH to HvG T cell clonal ratios were observed in the allografts of patients with donor T cell macrochimerism. The relatively low number and heterogeneity of intestinal transplant patients limited the conclusions. GvH clones were detected in recipient bone marrow, and some of these GvH clones were observed earlier in ileal mucosa or blood, consistent with an intestinal mucosal origin.

Comment on this clone: Its antigen remains undetermined. No much larger clonotype is one base removed from it; base qualities were not supplied.

Libraries were made using the immunoSEQ multiplex PCR assay. Adaptive Biotechnologies carried out high-throughput TCR-beta CDR3 sequencing of genomic DNA for most patients. From the authors' description of their analysis: Adaptive's ImmunoSEQ software was the source of the TCR sequencing data for roughly 19 patients, while a few other patients were processed with MiXCR and VDJtools. CDR3 nucleotide sequences shared by donor and recipient were removed because the origin of these sequences could not be assigned. Alloreactive clones required at least 2-fold expansion over unstimulated cells and minimum CFSE-low frequency of 0.002% (template counts) or 0.001% (read counts). Mappable clones were those detected in sequenced pre-transplant spleen, lymph node, or MLR CFSE-low populations of the donor or recipient. Cumulative frequency of alloreactive clones was calculated as a percentage of all sequences weighted by copy number. The source is immuneACCESS, and TCRdb retained only in-frame sequences with V and J called. Part of the clones is not carried over; for the studies checked, unresolved V genes explain less than half of this, and the remainder is unexplained. That table furnishes V, J and clone size, whereas the DNA furnished D and trimming. The sample profile shows a few thousand clones; nearly 85% of them were found once. The ten largest account for under 7.5% of the sample.

V is cut by 4 bases and J by 0 bases, and the space between the germline ends is 4 bases. As encoded in the germline V gene, CDR1 is SGHTA while CDR2 is FQGNSA. From the cysteine through the phenylalanine, the CDR3 covers 12 amino acids. The retained sequence is limited to the CDR3, 36 bases, with the frame set at the first base. Per the publication, the time point label means: postoperative day 105 after intestinal transplantation (dayNNNN = postoperative day). To isolate intraepithelial and lamina propria lymphocytes from graft specimens, dithiothreitol, EDTA incubations and collagenase D digestion were used. Bulk TCR-beta sequencing was performed on serial intestinal graft biopsy specimens collected as late as 600 days after transplant.

The sequencing used ileum tissue, collected 105 days after intestinal transplantation. The TCR sequence derives from a human patient who received an intestinal transplant, so some T cells may come from the graft donor. The chain links TRBV7-2 with TRBJ2-7, with an unclear D gene assignment. The CDR3 protein: CASSWDSYEQYF. At the DNA level, the sequence is TGTGCCAGCAGCTGGGACTCCTACGAGCAGTACTTC.